This TCR beta chain was obtained from a study of T-cell reconstitution after alpha-beta-depleted transplantation in children. Regarding the study as a whole: Roughly two months post-transplant, alpha-beta T cells reportedly originated from several hundred graft clones that had expanded.

The CDR3 loop spans 14 amino acids. CDR1 SGHKS and CDR2 YYEKEE come from the germline V gene (reference sequence). V gave up 0 bases and J gave up 3 bases, with 10 bases separating them. Note on this clonotype: Its antigen is still unknown.

As it was prepared, the TCRbeta library received unique molecular identifiers. One entry per CDR3 protein results from TCRdb running MiXCR on the PCR reads. The sample consists of 300,000 or so distinct CDR3 sequences, approximately 23% of them appearing once. Sequenced here: PBMCs, mostly from graft donor cells, sampled 180 days after TCRalphabeta/CD19-depleted stem cell transplant. The receptor comes from a male patient between 10 and 17 years old who had a stem cell transplant for acute lymphoblastic leukemia, so the T cells may come from the graft donor. This chain joins TRBV5-5 and TRBJ2-7; D remains ambiguous. The CDR3 nucleotides read TGTGCCAGCAGCTTGGAACTACTTCTCTACGAGCAGTACTTC. It specifies CASSLELLLYEQYF.